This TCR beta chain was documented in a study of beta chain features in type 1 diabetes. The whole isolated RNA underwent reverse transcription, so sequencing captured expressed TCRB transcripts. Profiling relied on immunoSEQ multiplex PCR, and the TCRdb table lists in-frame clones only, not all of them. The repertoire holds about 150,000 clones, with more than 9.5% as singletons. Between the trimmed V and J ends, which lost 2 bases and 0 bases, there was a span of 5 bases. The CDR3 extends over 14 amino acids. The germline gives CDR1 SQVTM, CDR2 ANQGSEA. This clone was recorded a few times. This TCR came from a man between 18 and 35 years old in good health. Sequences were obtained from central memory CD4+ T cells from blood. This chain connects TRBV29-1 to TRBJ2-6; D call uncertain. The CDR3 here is CSVEPVSGANVLTF. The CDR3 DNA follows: TGCAGCGTTGAACCGGTCTCTGGGGCCAACGTCCTGACTTTC.